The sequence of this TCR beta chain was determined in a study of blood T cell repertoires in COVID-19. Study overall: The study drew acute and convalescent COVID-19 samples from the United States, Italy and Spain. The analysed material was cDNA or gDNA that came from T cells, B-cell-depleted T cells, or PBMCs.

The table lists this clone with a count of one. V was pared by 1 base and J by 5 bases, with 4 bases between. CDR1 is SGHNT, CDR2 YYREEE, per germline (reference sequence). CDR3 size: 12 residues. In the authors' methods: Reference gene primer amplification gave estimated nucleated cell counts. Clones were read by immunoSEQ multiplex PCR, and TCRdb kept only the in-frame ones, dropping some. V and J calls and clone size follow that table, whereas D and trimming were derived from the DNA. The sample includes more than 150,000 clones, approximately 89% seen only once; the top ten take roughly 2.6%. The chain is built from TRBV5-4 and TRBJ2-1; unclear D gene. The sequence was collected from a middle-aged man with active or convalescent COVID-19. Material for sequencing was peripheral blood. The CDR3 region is CASSLYNNEQFF. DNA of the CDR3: TGTGCCAGCAGCTTGTACAACAATGAGCAGTTCTTC.